What follows describes a single T cell receptor (beta chain). No antigen is known for it. Trimming removed 3 bases from V and 4 bases from J; junction bases left unmatched: 8. From germline, CDR1 is SQVTM and CDR2 ANQGSEA. The CDR3 loop spans 14 amino acids. This sample was taken from a study of OX40 agonist ivuxolimab in advanced cancers. Looking at the study overall: Patients received ivuxolimab, an intravenous treatment, every 2 weeks at 0.01 to 10 mg/kg.

Data came from immunoSEQ multiplex PCR; TCRdb stores just in-frame clones and leaves some out. Of more than 25,000 clones listed, approximately 84% are singletons. Overall study findings and caveats: There were also nonresponders showing low normalized T-cell clonal expansion. Expanded peripheral T cells had an undetermined antigen specificity.

This sequence was found in an adult with an advanced solid tumor such as melanoma, head and neck, liver or kidney cancer. Sequenced material: CD4+ or CD8+ T cells sorted from blood, taken in a trial of the OX40 agonist ivuxolimab. The chain has TRBV29-1 and TRBJ1-1; the match to TRBD1 covers 7 bases. CDR3 coding DNA: TGCAGCGTTGAGTTCGGCAGGGGGGGCACTGAAGCTTTCTTT. Translation: CSVEFGRGGTEAFF.